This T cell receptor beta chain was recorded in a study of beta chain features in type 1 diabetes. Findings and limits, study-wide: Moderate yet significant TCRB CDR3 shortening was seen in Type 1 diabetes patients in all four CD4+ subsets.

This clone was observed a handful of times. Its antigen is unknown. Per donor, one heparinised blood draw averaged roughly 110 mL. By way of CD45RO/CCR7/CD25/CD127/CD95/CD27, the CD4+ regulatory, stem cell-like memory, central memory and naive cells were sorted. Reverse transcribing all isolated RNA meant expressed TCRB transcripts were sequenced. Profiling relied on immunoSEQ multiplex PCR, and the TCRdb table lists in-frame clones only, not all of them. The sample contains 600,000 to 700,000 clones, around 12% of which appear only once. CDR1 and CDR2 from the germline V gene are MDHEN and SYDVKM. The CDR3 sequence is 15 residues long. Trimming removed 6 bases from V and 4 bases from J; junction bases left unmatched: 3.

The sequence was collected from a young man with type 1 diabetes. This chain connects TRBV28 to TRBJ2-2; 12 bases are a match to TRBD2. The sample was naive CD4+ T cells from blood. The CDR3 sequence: CASRPSGGATGELFF. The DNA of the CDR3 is TGTGCCAGCAGACCTAGCGGGGGGGCCACCGGGGAGCTGTTTTTT.